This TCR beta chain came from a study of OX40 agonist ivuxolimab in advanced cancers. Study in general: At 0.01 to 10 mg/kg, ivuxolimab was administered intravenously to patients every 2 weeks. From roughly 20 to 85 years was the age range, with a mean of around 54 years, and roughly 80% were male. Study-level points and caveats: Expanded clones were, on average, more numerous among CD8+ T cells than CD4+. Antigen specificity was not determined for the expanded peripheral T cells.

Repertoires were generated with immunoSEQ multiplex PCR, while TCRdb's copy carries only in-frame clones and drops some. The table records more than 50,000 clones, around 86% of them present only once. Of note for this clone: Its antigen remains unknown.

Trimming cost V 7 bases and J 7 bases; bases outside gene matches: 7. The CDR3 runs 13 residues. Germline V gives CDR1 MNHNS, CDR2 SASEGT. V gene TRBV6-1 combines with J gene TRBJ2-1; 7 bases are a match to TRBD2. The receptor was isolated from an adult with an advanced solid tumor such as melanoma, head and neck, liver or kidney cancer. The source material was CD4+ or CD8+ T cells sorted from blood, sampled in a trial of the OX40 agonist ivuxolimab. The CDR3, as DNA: TGTGCCAGCACGAGACTAGCAGGGAATGAGCAGTTCTTC. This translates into CASTRLAGNEQFF.